These T cell receptor beta chains were read from a single sample in a study of beta chain features in type 1 diabetes. This table comes from immunoSEQ multiplex PCR, and its TCRdb copy is limited to in-frame clones, with some not included. This sample yields about 900,000 clones, of which 15% to 20% are seen a single time; 0.02% to 0.025% belongs to the top ten. The sample comprised naive CD4+ T cells from blood. These receptors came from a woman aged 18-29 years in good health. CDR3s include the opening cysteine and the closing phenylalanine or tryptophan. D genes are given only for firm matches. Part of the rows lack a size; the others show once, few, many or a class for expanded clones.

few | TRBD1 | TRBJ2-2 | TRBV4-2 | TGTGCCAGCAGCCCGACAGGGTCGGGCGGGGAGCTGTTTTTT | CASSPTGSGGELFF
- | - | TRBJ2-5 | TRBV7-9 | TGTGCCAGCAGCTTAGATATCCTCCAAGAGACCCAGTACTTC | CASSLDILQETQYF
- | - | TRBJ2-7 | TRBV10-3 | TGTGCCATCAGTGGCCAGGGGGGAGCCTACGAGCAGTACTTC | CAISGQGGAYEQYF
- | - | TRBJ2-1 | TRBV10-1 | TGCGCCAGCAGTGAGTTTGTGGGTAACTACAATGAGCAGTTCTTC | CASSEFVGNYNEQFF
- | TRBD1 | TRBJ1-4 | TRBV28 | TGTGCCAGCAGTTTAGTGGGACAGGGGCTTTCGGATGAAAAACTGTTTTTT | CASSLVGQGLSDEKLFF
- | - | TRBJ2-6 | TRBV2 | TGTGCCAGCAGTGAAGGCGTACATGGGGCCAACGTCCTGACTTTC | CASSEGVHGANVLTF
- | TRBD1 | TRBJ1-5 | TRBV18 | TGTGCCAGCTCACCGCTCAGACAGGGTGGTCAGCCCCAGCATTTT | CASSPLRQGGQPQHF
few | - | TRBJ1-5 | TRBV10-3 | TGTGCCATCAGTGAGTCGGGGTTGGGCAATCAGCCCCAGCATTTT | CAISESGLGNQPQHF
- | - | TRBJ2-5 | TRBV19 | TGTGCCAGTAGGGAAAGGGAGCTAGAGACCCAGTACTTC | CASRERELETQYF
many | TRBD1 | TRBJ1-4 | TRBV14 | TGTGCCAGCAGCCCCCTCAGGGGGGGTGAAAAACTGTTTTTT | CASSPLRGGEKLFF